This T cell receptor (beta chain) was retrieved from a study of control samples from healthy donors and cancer patients. Germline CDR1 MNHNS, CDR2 SASEGT. The CDR3 spans 15 residues. With V trimmed by 2 bases and J by 7 bases, 4 bases remained unmatched. Sequenced by immunoSEQ multiplex PCR; TCRdb stores in-frame clones only, minus some. The repertoire holds roughly 80,000 clones, with 85% to 90% as singletons. This TCR was sampled from a man aged 50 or older in good health. Material for sequencing was blood. The rearrangement joins TRBV6-1 to TRBJ1-6, with TRBD1 matching 8 bases. The CDR3 DNA sequence: TGTGCCAGCAGTGAAAGGACAGGGCCGAATTCACCCCTCCACTTT. Encoded protein: CASSERTGPNSPLHF.